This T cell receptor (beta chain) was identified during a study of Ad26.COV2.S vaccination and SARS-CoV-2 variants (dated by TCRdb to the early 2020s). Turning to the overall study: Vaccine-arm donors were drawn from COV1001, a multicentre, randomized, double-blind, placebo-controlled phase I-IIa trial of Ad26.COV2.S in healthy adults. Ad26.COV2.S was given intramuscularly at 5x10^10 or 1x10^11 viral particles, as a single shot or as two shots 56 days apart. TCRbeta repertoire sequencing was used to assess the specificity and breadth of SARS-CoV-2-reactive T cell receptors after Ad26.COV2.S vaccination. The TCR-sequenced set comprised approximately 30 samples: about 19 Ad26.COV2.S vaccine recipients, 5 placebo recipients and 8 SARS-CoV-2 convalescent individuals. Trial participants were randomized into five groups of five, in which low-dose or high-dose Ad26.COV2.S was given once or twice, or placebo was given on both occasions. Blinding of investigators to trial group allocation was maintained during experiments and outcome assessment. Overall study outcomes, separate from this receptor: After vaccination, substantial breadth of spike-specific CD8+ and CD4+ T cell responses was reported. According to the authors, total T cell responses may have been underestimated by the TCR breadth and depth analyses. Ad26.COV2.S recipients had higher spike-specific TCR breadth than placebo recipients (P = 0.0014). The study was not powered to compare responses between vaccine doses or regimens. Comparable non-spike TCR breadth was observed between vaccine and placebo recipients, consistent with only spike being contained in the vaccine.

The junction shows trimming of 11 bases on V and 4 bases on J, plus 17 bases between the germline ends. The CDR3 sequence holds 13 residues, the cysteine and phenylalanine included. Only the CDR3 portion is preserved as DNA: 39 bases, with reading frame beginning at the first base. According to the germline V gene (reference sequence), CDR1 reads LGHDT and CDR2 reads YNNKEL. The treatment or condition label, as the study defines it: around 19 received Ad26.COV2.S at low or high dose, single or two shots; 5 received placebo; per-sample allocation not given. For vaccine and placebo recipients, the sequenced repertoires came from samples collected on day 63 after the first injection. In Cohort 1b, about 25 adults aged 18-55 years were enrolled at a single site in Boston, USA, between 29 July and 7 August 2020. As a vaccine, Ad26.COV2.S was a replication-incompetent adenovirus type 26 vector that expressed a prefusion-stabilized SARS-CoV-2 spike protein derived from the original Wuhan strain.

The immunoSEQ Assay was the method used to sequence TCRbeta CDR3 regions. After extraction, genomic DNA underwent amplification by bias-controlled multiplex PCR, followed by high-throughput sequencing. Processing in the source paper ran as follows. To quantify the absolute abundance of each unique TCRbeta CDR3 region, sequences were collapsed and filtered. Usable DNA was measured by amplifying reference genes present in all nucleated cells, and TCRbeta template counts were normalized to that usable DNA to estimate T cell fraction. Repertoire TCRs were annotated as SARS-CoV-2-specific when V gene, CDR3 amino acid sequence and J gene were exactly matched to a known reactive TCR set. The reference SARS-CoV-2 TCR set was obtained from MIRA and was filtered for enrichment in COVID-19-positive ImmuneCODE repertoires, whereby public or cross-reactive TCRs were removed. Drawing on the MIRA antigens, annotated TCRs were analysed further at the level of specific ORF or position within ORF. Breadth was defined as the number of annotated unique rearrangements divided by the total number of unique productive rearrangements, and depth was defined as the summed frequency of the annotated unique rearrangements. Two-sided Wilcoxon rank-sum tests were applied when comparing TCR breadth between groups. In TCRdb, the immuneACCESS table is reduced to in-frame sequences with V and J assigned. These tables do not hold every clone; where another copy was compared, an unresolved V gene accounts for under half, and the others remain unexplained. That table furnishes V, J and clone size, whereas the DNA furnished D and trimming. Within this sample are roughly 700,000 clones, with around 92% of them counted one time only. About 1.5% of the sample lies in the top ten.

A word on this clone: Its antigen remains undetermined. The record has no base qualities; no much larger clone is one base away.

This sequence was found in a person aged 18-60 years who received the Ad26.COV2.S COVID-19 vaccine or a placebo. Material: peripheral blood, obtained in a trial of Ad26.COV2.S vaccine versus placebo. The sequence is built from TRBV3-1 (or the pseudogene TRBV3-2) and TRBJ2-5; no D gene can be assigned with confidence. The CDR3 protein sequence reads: CASSFGFGETQYF. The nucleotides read TGTGCCTCTTCCTTCGGTTTTGGAGAGACCCAGTACTTC.